The 27 T cell receptor beta chains presented below share a single source sample, sequenced in a study of CD8+CD57+ T cells in acquired aplastic anemia. It was genomic DNA that served as the template for profiling TCR beta VDJ and CDR3. TCRdb called the reads again in MiXCR, with one record for every CDR3 protein. The repertoire includes a few hundred thousand distinct CDR3 sequences, 25% to 40% of them detected once, and 0.82% sits in the top ten. Only patients with CD8+CD57+ cell expansion on flow cytometry were chosen for sequencing. The sequenced sample was sorted CD4+, CD8+, or CD8+CD57+ T cells (not recorded which) from PBMCs. These receptors were collected from a human donor with aplastic anemia.

This clonotype was detected ten times or more. This CDR3 reads CASSLRREEGEQYF. Here the CDR3 DNA reads TGTGCCAGCAGCTTAAGGCGGGAGGAAGGCGAGCAGTACTTC. J is TRBJ2-7 and V is TRBV7-9; 8 bases are a match to TRBD2. With V trimmed by 2 bases and J by 6 bases, 6 bases remained unmatched. Per the germline V gene, CDR1 is SEHNR and CDR2 is FQNEAQ (reference sequence). The CDR3 length is 14 residues.

This clonotype came up a few times. The rearrangement links TRBV19 to TRBJ2-7, with 15 bases identical to TRBD2. The CDR3 loop spans 14 amino acids. Germline V gives CDR1 LNHDA, CDR2 SQIVND (reference sequence). V was pared by 11 bases and J by 7 bases, with 9 bases of the junction left unmatched. The CDR3 sequence is CAGRTSGRAREQYF. The CDR3 DNA follows: TGTGCCGGCCGGACTAGCGGGAGGGCCAGGGAGCAGTACTTC.

This clonotype was recorded only once. The chain uses TRBV7-2 and TRBJ2-1; no clear D gene. The CDR3 consists of 13 residues. Germline CDR1 is SGHTA and CDR2 is FQGNSA. The ends were cut back, 8 bases at V and 10 bases at J, with 18 bases in the middle. The CDR3 loop reads CASGSPNGVEQFF. CDR3 nucleotides: TGTGCCAGCGGCTCCCCTAATGGGGTCGAGCAGTTCTTC. Full variable domain (outside the CDR3, taken from reference TRBV7-2 and TRBJ2-1): GAGVSQSPSNKVTEKGKDVELRCDPISGHTALYWYRQSLGQGLEFLIYFQGNSAPDKSGLPSDRFSAERTGGSVSTLTIQRTQQEDSAVYLCASGSPNGVEQFFGPGTRLTVL.

The chain recombines TRBV20-1 with TRBJ2-5; 10 nucleotides line up with TRBD2. Germline V gives CDR1 DFQATT, CDR2 SNEGSKA (reference sequence). This CDR3 spans 15 amino acids. V shed 3 bases and J 5 bases; nucleotides not matched to a gene: 9. The CDR3 sequence is CSASWSAGGPETQYF. Written as DNA, the CDR3 is TGCAGTGCTAGTTGGTCAGCGGGGGGGCCTGAGACCCAGTACTTC.

This clonotype was picked up many times. J is TRBJ2-2 and V is TRBV2; 9 bases map to TRBD1. The CDR3 is 14 amino acids. After removal of 10 bases from V and 7 bases from J, the junction contained 10 bases not matched to a gene. Germline values: CDR1 SNHLY, CDR2 FYNNEI. The DNA of the CDR3 is TGTGCCACGCACCGGGACAGGGCTTTCGGGGAGCTGTTTTTT. Translated: CATHRDRAFGELFF.

This chain links TRBV2 with TRBJ1-6; TRBD1 is a possible D gene (6 bases). Trimming took off 8 bases at V and 6 bases at J, with 14 bases between the two ends. The CDR3 is made up of 14 amino acids. Germline V gene sequence: CDR1 SNHLY, CDR2 FYNNEI. Here the CDR3 DNA reads TGTGCCAGCTTACAGACAGGTCCTAATTCACCCCTCCACTTT. Translating gives CASLQTGPNSPLHF.

The V and J genes are TRBV7-2 and TRBJ1-1; D possibly corresponds to TRBD1 (6 bases). The V gene's germline CDR1 is SGHTA and CDR2 FQGNSA. CDR3 length: 11 amino acids. V shed 11 bases and J shed 5 bases, with 12 bases lying between them. The CDR3 reads CAWTQGTEAFF. CDR3 sequence (DNA): TGTGCCTGGACTCAGGGGACTGAAGCTTTCTTT.

This clonotype was seen repeatedly, ten times or more. This chain connects TRBV9 to TRBJ2-7; D may match TRBD1 or TRBD2 (5 bases each). Germline V gene lookup returns CDR1 SGDLS and CDR2 YYNGEE. Trimming removed 4 bases at V and 12 bases at J, with 23 bases between. This CDR3 is 14 amino acids long. CDR3 coding DNA: TGTGCCAGCAGCAGGGACGGCAGCCCCTACGATACGTACTTC. Translating gives CASSRDGSPYDTYF.

This clonotype was counted many times. The chain uses TRBV10-2 and TRBJ2-7; unclear D gene. The CDR3 runs to 12 residues. The germline CDR1 and CDR2 sequences are WSHSY and SAAADI. Between the trimmed V and J ends, which lost 0 bases and 2 bases, there was a span of 2 bases. The CDR3: CASSESTYEQYF. DNA for the CDR3: TGCGCCAGCAGTGAGTCAACCTACGAGCAGTACTTC.

The V gene is TRBV5-4, the J gene TRBJ2-2, with D uncertain. V was cut by 1 base and J by 1 base, with 8 bases left in between. This CDR3 contains 15 residues. Germline loops: CDR1 SGHNT, CDR2 YYREEE (reference sequence). CDR3 in DNA: TGTGCCAGCAGCTTGATTGGGCTGAACACCGGGGAGCTGTTTTTT. It is translated as CASSLIGLNTGELFF.

Concerning this clonotype itself: Possible read error: a much larger clone is one base away. The CDR3 DNA is TGCGCCAGCAGTGAGAATCTAGGGGGAGGCGCCGAGCAGCACTTC. Amino acids: CASSENLGGGAEQHF. The chain combines TRBV10-1 with TRBJ2-7; TRBD1 or TRBD2 may be the D gene (6 bases each). In germline, CDR1 is WNHNN, CDR2 SYGVQD (reference sequence). The CDR3 consists of 15 residues.

This clonotype has ten or more counts. V and J are TRBV7-9 and TRBJ2-7; weak D call: TRBD2 (6 bases). The CDR3 runs to 13 residues. The V end lost 4 bases, the J end lost 0 bases, and 7 bases lay between the germline ends. CDR1 is SEHNR and CDR2 is FQNEAQ in the germline V gene (reference sequence). The CDR3 region has the DNA TGTGCCAGCAGCTGGGACTCCTCCTACGAGCAGTACTTC. It encodes CASSWDSSYEQYF.

The chain couples TRBV2 to TRBJ1-5, with D maybe TRBD1 (6 bases). Germline CDR1 and CDR2: SNHLY and FYNNEI. CDR3 length: 15 residues. Trimming took off 5 bases at V and 4 bases at J, with 15 bases between the two ends. The CDR3 DNA reads as TGTGCCAGCAGTTTCGGTATGGACAGAAATCAGCCCCAGCATTTT. This gives the protein CASSFGMDRNQPQHF.

This clonotype was observed at least ten times. This rearrangement joins TRBV10-3 to TRBJ2-7; D may be TRBD1 (5 bases). V lost 10 bases to trimming and J lost 0 bases, with 13 bases between them. The CDR3 has 13 amino acids. Germline V CDR1 and CDR2: ENHRY, SYGVKD. Here the CDR3 reads CATTPQDSYEQYF. The CDR3 DNA reads as TGTGCCACTACCCCACAGGACTCCTACGAGCAGTACTTC.

This clonotype was seen only a few times. The chain uses TRBV14 and TRBJ2-7; 8 bases are a match to TRBD2. The junction had 14 bases not matched to a gene; V was cut back by 0 bases and J by 7 bases. Germline V lookup: CDR1 SGHDN, CDR2 FVKESK. The CDR3 runs to 17 residues. CDR3 DNA: TGTGCCAGCAGCCAAGATCTCACCCGGGGGGGTTTGCGGGAGCAGTACTTC. As protein: CASSQDLTRGGLREQYF.

This clonotype showed up just once. This sequence joins TRBV9 and TRBJ2-7; D is ambiguous. The CDR3 is 14 residues long. V dropped 0 bases and J dropped 2 bases, with 9 bases sitting between them. Germline CDR1 SGDLS, CDR2 YYNGEE. The DNA for the CDR3 is TGTGCCAGCAGCGTAGGGGTCCCTGCCTACGAGCAGTACTTC. As protein: CASSVGVPAYEQYF.

The rearrangement links TRBV19 to TRBJ2-5; 8 positions match TRBD1. The germline V gene has CDR1 LNHDA and CDR2 SQIVND (reference sequence). This CDR3 comprises 13 residues. V shed 11 bases and J 1 base; nucleotides not matched to a gene: 6. CDR3: CASHDRGQETQYF. The DNA for the CDR3 is TGTGCCTCGCACGACAGGGGCCAAGAGACCCAGTACTTC.

This clonotype has more than one count but fewer than ten. The chain recombines TRBV6-5 with TRBJ2-7, with a tentative D call TRBD2 (5 bases). Germline CDR1 is MNHEY and CDR2 is SVGAGI. V was trimmed by 0 bases and J by 4 bases, leaving 7 bases between them. This CDR3 contains 13 residues. The CDR3 is CASSYSRVYEQYF. The CDR3 region has the DNA TGTGCCAGCAGTTACTCGAGGGTATACGAGCAGTACTTC.

This clonotype was picked up many times. The rearrangement uses TRBV19 and TRBJ2-7; no reliable D call. CDR3 length equals 13 residues. The ends were cut back, 5 bases at V and 3 bases at J, with 11 bases in the middle. CDR1 is LNHDA and CDR2 is SQIVND in the germline V gene (reference sequence). CDR3 sequence reads: CASSFQRNYEQYF. The CDR3 DNA reads as TGTGCCAGTAGTTTCCAGAGAAACTACGAGCAGTACTTC. Complete variable domain (other parts from reference TRBV19 and TRBJ2-7): DGGITQSPKYLFRKEGQNVTLSCEQNLNHDAMYWYRQDPGQGLRLIYYSQIVNDFQKGDIAEGYSVSREKKESFPLTVTSAQKNPTAFYLCASSFQRNYEQYFGPGTRLTVT.

The genes are TRBV29-1 and TRBJ2-7; D unresolved. V was cut by 5 bases and J by 6 bases, with 14 bases left in between. This CDR3 comprises 12 residues. Germline V gene data show CDR1 as SQVTM and CDR2 as ANQGSEA. The CDR3 region has the DNA TGCAGCGTTCATGAACACGATACCGAGCAGTACTTC. Residues: CSVHEHDTEQYF.

A note on this clonotype: This could be a read error, since a much larger clone is one nucleotide away. This chain uses TRBV10-1 with TRBJ1-1; 7 nucleotides agree with TRBD1. This CDR3 is 14 amino acids long. Germline trimming cut 11 bases from V and 6 bases from J; bases unmatched to any gene: 15. Germline CDR1 reads WNHNN; CDR2 reads SYGVQD (reference sequence). CDR3 DNA: TGCGCCGGCGGAGCCGGGACAGCAGTCTCTGAAGCTTTCTTT. It yields the protein CAGGAGTAVSEAFF.

This clonotype was seen a few times. In DNA, the CDR3 is TGTGCCAGCAGCGACACAGGGTATCGCAATCAGCCCCAGCATTTT. Its translation: CASSDTGYRNQPQHF. The chain uses TRBV5-5 and TRBJ1-5, with D possibly TRBD1 on 6 matching bases. The germline V and J ends were trimmed by 4 bases and 2 bases, with 13 bases remaining between them. The germline CDR1 and CDR2 sequences are SGHKS and YYEKEE (reference sequence). The CDR3 loop spans 15 amino acids. The full variable domain, with the rest looked up from reference TRBV5-5 and TRBJ1-5, is DAGVTQSPTHLIKTRGQQVTLRCSPISGHKSVSWYQQVLGQGPQFIFQYYEKEERGRGNFPDRFSARQFPNYSSELNVNALLLGDSALYLCASSDTGYRNQPQHFGDGTRLSIL.

The chain combines TRBV20-1 with TRBJ2-1; 7 positions match TRBD2. V was pared by 6 bases and J by 7 bases, with 9 bases of the junction left unmatched. The CDR3 is made up of 13 amino acids. Germline lookup yields CDR1 DFQATT and CDR2 SNEGSKA (reference sequence). The CDR3 protein is CSALSGAGNEQFF. The CDR3 nucleotides read TGCAGTGCACTGAGCGGGGCTGGGAATGAGCAGTTCTTC.

This clonotype was seen a few times. This chain joins TRBV10-2 and TRBJ2-5, with D unclear. V shed 5 bases and J shed 2 bases, with 12 bases lying between them. CDR3 length: 14 residues. From germline, CDR1 is WSHSY and CDR2 SAAADI. CDR3 loop: CASSKEARQETQYF. The DNA for the CDR3 is TGCGCCAGCAGTAAAGAGGCAAGACAAGAGACCCAGTACTTC.

V gene TRBV2 combines with J gene TRBJ1-6; D is possibly TRBD1 (6 bases). Germline V CDR1 and CDR2: SNHLY, FYNNEI. CDR3 length equals 14 residues. V was trimmed by 6 bases and J by 13 bases, leaving 19 bases between them. The CDR3 DNA sequence: TGTGCCAGCAGCAAGACAGGCGACAATCAGCCCCTCCACTTT. It encodes CASSKTGDNQPLHF.

This clonotype was detected ten times or more. J is TRBJ2-3 and V is TRBV9; 9 bases map to TRBD2. Germline CDR1 and CDR2: SGDLS and YYNGEE. J lost 5 bases, V lost 0 bases, and 13 bases had no gene match. The CDR3 covers 18 residues. The CDR3 sequence is CASSVGLAGGSWGDTQYF. CDR3 bases: TGTGCCAGCAGCGTAGGGTTGGCGGGAGGGTCATGGGGAGATACGCAGTATTTT.

The table lists this clonotype with many counts. V usage is TRBV19 and J usage is TRBJ1-1; no clear D gene. Trimming took 5 bases from V and 1 from J, leaving 11 bases between them. The CDR3 loop spans 14 amino acids. Germline V gene data show CDR1 as LNHDA and CDR2 as SQIVND (reference sequence). CDR3 loop: CASSEGLGNTEAFF. CDR3 DNA: TGTGCCAGTAGTGAGGGCCTTGGGAACACTGAAGCTTTCTTT.